This passage covers 5 T cell receptor beta chains from one sample sequenced in a study of PD-L1 blockade in urothelial cancer (dated by TCRdb to 2017 to 2019). To prepare the library, the immunoSEQ multiplex PCR assay was applied. Sourced from immuneACCESS, this table was stored by TCRdb with only in-frame sequences that have V and J called. A share of the clones is absent; for the studies checked, an unresolved V gene accounts for under half, and the remainder has no known explanation. In this sample the table shows over 75,000 clones, more than 70% of which occur a single time. Clones ranked in the top ten supply approximately 15% of the sample. What the time point label conveys for this sample: pretreatment peripheral blood. The source material was PBMCs, sampled around atezolizumab (anti-PD-L1) treatment. The source of these receptors is a man between 60 and 70 years old with urothelial cancer.

The chain couples TRBV11-3 to TRBJ2-3; D is undetermined. The CDR3 is 11 amino acids. Trimming cost V 3 bases and J 5 bases, with 3 bases left between them. The germline V gene has CDR1 SGHNT and CDR2 YENEEA. The CDR3 loop reads CASSFLDTQYF. In DNA, the CDR3 is TGTGCCAGCAGCTTCCTAGATACGCAGTATTTT.

This clone was recorded many times. This rearrangement joins TRBV5-5 to TRBJ1-3, with TRBD1 as a possible D gene (5 bases). Germline V lookup: CDR1 SGHKS, CDR2 YYEKEE (reference sequence). CDR3 size: 18 residues. Between the trimmed V and J ends, which lost 3 bases and 0 bases, there was a span of 19 bases. CDR3 coding DNA: TGTGCCAGCAGCTGGGGGGGGTCCGTCCGTGACTCTGGAAACACCATATATTTT. Its protein is CASSWGGSVRDSGNTIYF. Supplemented by reference TRBV5-5 and TRBJ1-3, the full variable domain reads DAGVTQSPTHLIKTRGQQVTLRCSPISGHKSVSWYQQVLGQGPQFIFQYYEKEERGRGNFPDRFSARQFPNYSSELNVNALLLGDSALYLCASSWGGSVRDSGNTIYFGEGSWLTVV.

The CDR3 coding sequence is TGTGCCAGCAGTTTTCATGGGGGAGGGAATGAAAAACTGTTTTTT. Protein sequence: CASSFHGGGNEKLFF. V gene TRBV28 combines with J gene TRBJ1-4, with D maybe TRBD1 (5 bases). V was cut by 3 bases and J by 5 bases, with 13 bases left in between. The CDR3 extends over 15 amino acids. The germline CDR1 and CDR2 sequences are MDHEN and SYDVKM.

This chain links TRBV5-8 with TRBJ2-7; 12 nucleotides align to TRBD2. The ends lost 0 bases at V and 3 bases at J; junction bases unmatched: 1. Germline CDR1 is SGHTS and CDR2 is YDEGEE. The CDR3 spans 15 residues. CDR3 amino acids: CASSLGLAGDYEQYF. The CDR3 DNA is TGTGCCAGCAGCTTGGGACTAGCGGGGGACTACGAGCAGTACTTC.

This clone has a single count. The chain is built from TRBV28 and TRBJ1-2; 7 positions agree with TRBD1. CDR3 length: 15 residues. Unmatched junction bases numbered 6, after V lost 5 bases and J lost 0 bases. The germline gives CDR1 MDHEN, CDR2 SYDVKM. CDR3 nucleotides: TGTGCCAGCAGTCAACCGGGACAGTCTAACTATGGCTACACCTTC. As protein: CASSQPGQSNYGYTF.